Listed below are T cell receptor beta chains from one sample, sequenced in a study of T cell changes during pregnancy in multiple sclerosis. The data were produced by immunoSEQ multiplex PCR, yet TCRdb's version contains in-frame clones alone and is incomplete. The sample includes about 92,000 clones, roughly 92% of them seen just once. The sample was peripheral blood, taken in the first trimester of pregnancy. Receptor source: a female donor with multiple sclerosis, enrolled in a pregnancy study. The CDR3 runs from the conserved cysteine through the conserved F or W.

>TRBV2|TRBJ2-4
CASSETTGTEAKNIQYF
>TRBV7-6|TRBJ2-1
CASSRGGLAGNEQFF
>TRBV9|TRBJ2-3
CASSVVGGSTDTQYF
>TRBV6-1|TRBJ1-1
CASSEAQGTEAFF
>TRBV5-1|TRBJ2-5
CASSYGEGWGGETQYF
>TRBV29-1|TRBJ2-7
CSVEGIVGDEQYF
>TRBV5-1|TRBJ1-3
CASSPEGQQASGNTIYF
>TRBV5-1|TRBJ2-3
CASSLGTGEADTQYF
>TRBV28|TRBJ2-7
CASSLPLDRGIVYEQYF
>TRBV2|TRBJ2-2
CASRRQTNTGELFF
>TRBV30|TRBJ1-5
CAWSVRREGQPQHF
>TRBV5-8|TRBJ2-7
CASTLKGGTGSYEQYF
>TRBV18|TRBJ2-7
CASSPQRGGRTSYEQYF
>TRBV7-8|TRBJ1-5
CASSLDGRDDQPQHF
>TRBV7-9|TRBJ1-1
CASSPDRGFTEAFF
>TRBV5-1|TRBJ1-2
CASSEQQGADYGYTF